Below, 27 T cell receptor beta chains from the same sample are listed, as sequenced in a study of blood T cell repertoires in COVID-19. The assay was immunoSEQ multiplex PCR, and TCRdb's table has in-frame clones only and misses some. The sample includes about 200,000 clones, 89% of them seen just once. The sequenced material came from PBMCs or T cells enriched from blood (not recorded which). The receptors were gathered from a young woman with acute COVID-19.

Here the CDR3 DNA reads TGTGCCAGCAGCTTTACGACAGGGGAAATCGTCTACACCTTC. As protein: CASSFTTGEIVYTF. The V and J genes are TRBV7-9 and TRBJ1-2; 8 bases are a match to TRBD1. The CDR3 has 14 amino acids. The ends lost 3 bases at V and 10 bases at J; junction bases unmatched: 10. Germline V CDR1 and CDR2: SEHNR, FQNEAQ (reference sequence).

The sample holds a few counts of this clone. The chain has TRBV7-9 and TRBJ1-5; 9 positions match TRBD1. Germline V gives CDR1 SEHNR, CDR2 FQNEAQ (reference sequence). V lost 4 bases and J lost 7; bases outside the gene matches: 8. The CDR3 extends over 15 amino acids. The CDR3 DNA sequence: TGTGCCAGCAGCTCAGAGGGACAGGGCGACCAGCCCCAGCATTTT. It is translated as CASSSEGQGDQPQHF.

The chain is built from TRBV7-2 and TRBJ1-5; 7 positions agree with TRBD1. CDR1 and CDR2 from the germline V gene are SGHTA and FQGNSA. V shed 2 bases, J shed 4 bases, and the junction held 2 bases outside the gene matches. The length of the CDR3 is 14 residues. CDR3 bases: TGTGCCAGCAGCTTAAAGACAGGGAATCAGCCCCAGCATTTT. It codes for CASSLKTGNQPQHF.

A note on this clone: Other nucleotide sequences from this sample produce the same CDR3. J is TRBJ2-2 and V is TRBV24-1; 7 nucleotides align to TRBD1. Germline trimming cut 1 base from V and 2 bases from J; bases unmatched to any gene: 3. Germline lookup yields CDR1 KGHDR and CDR2 SFDVKD. The CDR3 covers 16 residues. CDR3 DNA sequence: TGTGCCACCAGTGATTTCCGGGACAGAAACACCGGGGAGCTGTTTTTT. It encodes CATSDFRDRNTGELFF.

The V gene is TRBV11-3, the J gene TRBJ2-2; 11 bases match TRBD1. Unmatched junction bases numbered 7, after V lost 1 base and J lost 6 bases. CDR3 size: 17 residues. CDR1 is SGHNT and CDR2 is YENEEA in the germline V gene. The CDR3 DNA sequence: TGTGCCAGCAGCTTAGGGTTGGACAGGGGGCCCGCCGGGGAGCTGTTTTTT. Encoded protein: CASSLGLDRGPAGELFF. Combining the CDR3 with reference TRBV11-3 and TRBJ2-2 gives the whole variable domain EAGVVQSPRYKIIEKKQPVAFWCNPISGHNTLYWYLQNLGQGPELLIRYENEEAVDDSQLPKDRFSAERLKGVDSTLKIQPAELGDSAVYLCASSLGLDRGPAGELFFGEGSRLTVL.

This clone was seen just once. The chain recombines TRBV6-5 with TRBJ1-5; unclear D gene. V dropped 8 bases and J dropped 4 bases, with 15 bases sitting between them. The CDR3 spans 14 residues. The V gene's germline CDR1 is MNHEY and CDR2 SVGAGI. Written as DNA, the CDR3 is TGTGCCAGCGTCCCGGTTCACGAGAATCAGCCCCAGCATTTT. Protein: CASVPVHENQPQHF.

The rearrangement links TRBV7-2 to TRBJ1-1, with D possibly TRBD1 on 5 matching bases. The germline gives CDR1 SGHTA, CDR2 FQGNSA. Trimming stripped 2 bases from V and 5 bases from J, with 12 bases between. There are 14 residues in the CDR3. CDR3 nucleotide sequence: TGTGCCAGCAGCTTAAGTGGCGGGGGGACTGAAGCTTTCTTT. Translated, it gives CASSLSGGGTEAFF.

This chain links TRBV5-4 with TRBJ1-1; tentatively, D is TRBD1 (5 bases). The V gene's germline CDR1 is SGHNT and CDR2 YYREEE (reference sequence). The V end lost 4 bases, the J end lost 1 base, and 11 bases lay between the germline ends. The CDR3 has 14 residues. The CDR3 loop reads CASSPNDRNTEAFF. The CDR3 DNA reads as TGTGCCAGCAGCCCCAACGACAGGAACACTGAAGCTTTCTTT.

This chain connects TRBV7-9 to TRBJ1-1; TRBD1 aligns across 7 bases. CDR1 is SEHNR and CDR2 is FQNEAQ in the germline V gene (reference sequence). The CDR3 is made up of 15 amino acids. J lost 3 bases, V lost 0 bases, and 4 bases had no gene match. The CDR3 sequence: CASSLARTGDTEAFF. CDR3 nucleotides: TGTGCCAGCAGCTTAGCTAGGACAGGTGACACTGAAGCTTTCTTT.

The chain combines TRBV25-1 with TRBJ2-7, with D tentatively TRBD2 (5 bases). This CDR3 is 14 amino acids long. Germline V lookup: CDR1 MGHDK, CDR2 SYGVNS. V lost 2 bases and J 4 bases, leaving 12 bases between the germline ends. CDR3 coding DNA: TGTGCCAGCAGTGAACGGGGTTCAAGTTACGAGCAGTACTTC. It specifies CASSERGSSYEQYF.

The chain has TRBV18 and TRBJ2-7; 9 nucleotides match TRBD1. CDR3 size: 16 residues. The germline gives CDR1 KGHSH, CDR2 LQKENI. After removal of 4 bases from V and 4 bases from J, the junction contained 11 bases not matched to a gene. CDR3 amino acids: CASSLWGQGGRYEQYF. The CDR3 DNA is TGTGCCAGCTCACTTTGGGGACAGGGTGGGCGATACGAGCAGTACTTC.

V is TRBV5-6 and J is TRBJ2-2, with 7 bases matching TRBD2. V gave up 3 bases and J gave up 1 base; unmatched junction bases: 6. Germline-derived CDR1 and CDR2 are SGHDT and YYEEEE. The CDR3 consists of 16 residues. The CDR3 reads CASSSWGGGNTGELFF. The CDR3 DNA is TGTGCCAGCAGCTCCTGGGGCGGGGGGAACACCGGGGAGCTGTTTTTT. The whole variable domain, filled in from reference TRBV5-6 and TRBJ2-2, reads DAGVTQSPTHLIKTRGQQVTLRCSPKSGHDTVSWYQQALGQGPQFIFQYYEEEERQRGNFPDRFSGHQFPNYSSELNVNALLLGDSALYLCASSSWGGGNTGELFFGEGSRLTVL.

The rearrangement links TRBV24-1 to TRBJ1-6, with D uncertain. This CDR3 has 16 residues. Germline CDR1 is KGHDR and CDR2 is SFDVKD. V was clipped by 1 base and J by 5 bases, with 11 bases between them. The DNA for the CDR3 is TGTGCCACCAGTGATTTCCGGGGTTTAGATAATTCACCCCTCCACTTT. Its translation: CATSDFRGLDNSPLHF.

The J gene is TRBJ2-5, the V gene TRBV9; 10 bases map to TRBD2. Germline values: CDR1 SGDLS, CDR2 YYNGEE. Trimming removed 4 bases from V and 0 bases from J; junction bases left unmatched: 3. CDR3 size: 15 residues. CDR3 nucleotides: TGTGCCAGCAGCCAAGCGGGGGGGAACCAAGAGACCCAGTACTTC. Its translation is CASSQAGGNQETQYF.

This clone was counted once. Other DNA sequences of this sample code for an identical CDR3. This chain joins TRBV6-5 and TRBJ2-7; 7 bases agree with TRBD1. Germline CDR1 and CDR2: MNHEY and SVGAGI. The CDR3 runs to 15 residues. Trimming at V came to 2 bases and at J to 0 bases, leaving 4 bases not matched to a gene. The CDR3 protein is CASSYPAGGSYEQYF. The CDR3 DNA follows: TGTGCCAGCAGTTACCCGGCAGGGGGCTCCTACGAGCAGTACTTC.

The J gene is TRBJ2-7, the V gene TRBV18, with 11 bases matching TRBD1. Germline CDR1 and CDR2: KGHSH and LQKENI. V was pared by 2 bases and J by 5 bases, with 8 bases of the junction left unmatched. The CDR3 extends over 16 amino acids. This chain's CDR3 is CASSPGGQGAGNEQYF. Written as DNA, the CDR3 is TGTGCCAGCTCACCAGGAGGACAGGGGGCGGGTAACGAGCAGTACTTC.

The J gene is TRBJ1-5, the V gene TRBV7-9; D gene unclear. The ends were cut back, 4 bases at V and 0 bases at J, with 19 bases in the middle. CDR1 is SEHNR and CDR2 is FQNEAQ in the germline V gene (reference sequence). The CDR3 length is 18 residues. CDR3 residues: CASSSDKERSHSNQPQHF. As DNA, the CDR3 is TGTGCCAGCAGCTCTGACAAGGAAAGGTCACATAGCAATCAGCCCCAGCATTTT. Full variable domain (outside the CDR3, taken from reference TRBV7-9 and TRBJ1-5): DTGVSQNPRHKITKRGQNVTFRCDPISEHNRLYWYRQTLGQGPEFLTYFQNEAQLEKSRLLSDRFSAERPKGSFSTLEIQRTEQGDSAMYLCASSSDKERSHSNQPQHFGDGTRLSIL.

This clone has only a few counts. CDR3 DNA sequence: TGTGCCAGCAGCTCTGAAATCGGACTAGCGGGGAGCTCCTACAATGAGCAGTTCTTC. Its translation is CASSSEIGLAGSSYNEQFF. The chain combines TRBV7-2 with TRBJ2-1; the match to TRBD2 covers 12 bases. This CDR3 is 19 amino acids long. V dropped 4 bases and J dropped 0; count of bases not matched to a gene: 10. Germline V gene data show CDR1 as SGHTA and CDR2 as FQGNSA.

V is TRBV25-1 and J is TRBJ2-2; a weak D match, TRBD2 (5 bases). Looked up from germline, CDR1 is MGHDK and CDR2 is SYGVNS. Deletions cut 6 bases from V and 4 bases from J, with 12 bases between. The CDR3 sequence is 14 residues long. Written as DNA, the CDR3 is TGTGCCAGCAGCAGTCCTGAGGGCACCGGGGAGCTGTTTTTT. Its translation is CASSSPEGTGELFF.

CDR3 nucleotide sequence: TGTGCCAGTAGTTGGGACAGGGGGTCCTACGAGCAGTACTTC. As protein: CASSWDRGSYEQYF. V gene TRBV19 combines with J gene TRBJ2-7; 11 nucleotides agree with TRBD1. The germline V gene encodes CDR1 LNHDA and CDR2 SQIVND (reference sequence). With 5 bases clipped from V and 1 base from J, the junction kept 1 base outside the gene matches. The CDR3 contains 14 residues.

The chain couples TRBV5-6 to TRBJ2-3; 8 bases match TRBD1. The trim removed 0 bases at V and 3 bases at J, leaving 3 bases unmatched. Germline V gives CDR1 SGHDT, CDR2 YYEEEE. This CDR3 contains 15 residues. The CDR3: CASSLAQGATDTQYF. The CDR3 coding sequence is TGTGCCAGCAGCTTGGCTCAGGGGGCAACAGATACGCAGTATTTT. Filled out from reference TRBV5-6 and TRBJ2-3, the complete variable domain reads DAGVTQSPTHLIKTRGQQVTLRCSPKSGHDTVSWYQQALGQGPQFIFQYYEEEERQRGNFPDRFSGHQFPNYSSELNVNALLLGDSALYLCASSLAQGATDTQYFGPGTRLTVL.

The chain couples TRBV18 to TRBJ1-2; D might be TRBD1 (5 bases). The CDR3 is 13 amino acids. The V end was cut by 6 bases, the J end by 8 bases, with 16 bases between. The germline V gene encodes CDR1 KGHSH and CDR2 LQKENI. The CDR3 DNA reads TGTGCCAGCTCGGCGAGTGGGGCGCAGGGCTACACCTTC. Its protein is CASSASGAQGYTF.

This CDR3 is CASSLGQASTDTQYF. The CDR3 bases are TGTGCCAGCAGTTTGGGACAGGCAAGCACAGATACGCAGTATTTT. The chain uses TRBV28 and TRBJ2-3, with 8 positions matching TRBD1. The CDR3 length is 15 residues. J gave up 0 bases and V 3 bases, and 2 bases lay outside the gene matches. From germline, CDR1 is MDHEN and CDR2 SYDVKM.

This chain's CDR3 is CASTPGRSTYEQYF. The CDR3 DNA follows: TGTGCCAGCACCCCTGGGCGCAGCACCTACGAGCAGTACTTC. The chain links TRBV9 to TRBJ2-7, with D uncertain. V was shortened by 6 bases and J by 2 bases, with 15 bases between the two germline ends. Germline V CDR1 and CDR2: SGDLS, YYNGEE. The CDR3 contains 14 residues.

The chain carries TRBV28 and TRBJ1-6; 9 nucleotides align to TRBD1. The junction had 7 bases not matched to a gene; V was cut back by 6 bases and J by 10 bases. The germline V gene has CDR1 MDHEN and CDR2 SYDVKM. The CDR3 has 14 amino acids. CDR3 region: CASSFGTGRSPLHF. In nucleotides, the CDR3 is TGTGCCAGCAGCTTCGGGACAGGGCGATCACCCCTCCACTTT.

Details on this clone: This sample includes further DNA sequences coding for the same CDR3. The gene calls are TRBV27 and TRBJ1-1, with D unclear. Per the germline V gene, CDR1 is MNHEY and CDR2 is SMNVEV (reference sequence). The CDR3 consists of 13 residues. The V and J ends lost 5 bases and 0 bases respectively, with 7 bases between them. The CDR3, as DNA: TGTGCCAGCAGTCTAAGTTTGAACACTGAAGCTTTCTTT. It specifies CASSLSLNTEAFF.

The V call is TRBV2, the J call TRBJ1-2; TRBD1 is a possible D gene (6 bases). Germline loops: CDR1 SNHLY, CDR2 FYNNEI. The length of the CDR3 is 13 residues. Deletions cut 7 bases from V and 4 bases from J, with 13 bases between. CDR3 sequence: CASKGQSAYGYTF. DNA for the CDR3: TGTGCCAGCAAAGGACAGTCTGCCTATGGCTACACCTTC.